This T cell receptor (beta chain) was profiled in a study of tumor-infiltrating lymphocytes in primary liver carcinoma. Study-level points and caveats: It was observed that only about 7.5-25% of the top clones appeared in every one of the five tumor regions.

Comments on this clonotype: As yet, its antigen is unknown. Its ends do not fully match the called genes, so a read error is possible.

This CDR3 has 11 amino acids. Germline CDR1 MNHNS, CDR2 SASEGT. Co-extracting RNA and DNA was done with 20-30 mg of unsorted bulk tissue as input. The researchers produced TCR beta cDNA from 450 to 600 ng total RNA with a constant-region primer. It was through three nested multiplex PCR rounds of slightly modified ARM-PCR that TCR beta libraries arose. For 10 cycles apiece, the opening two PCR rounds ran with TRBV1-TRBV30 forward primers and a C-beta reverse primer. TCRdb recomputed calls from the multiplex PCR reads with MiXCR, one row per CDR3 protein. The sample has 100,000 to 150,000 distinct CDR3 sequences; 64% are singletons.

Sequencing was performed on liver tumor tissue from sampling region 3. The subset here: tumor region T3, left-lateral pole. This TCR derives from a woman aged 55 to 70 with primary liver carcinoma and hepatitis B virus infection. This rearrangement joins TRBV6-1 to TRBJ1-1; D gene ambiguous. The chain's CDR3 is CASEGDTDAFF. Written as DNA, the CDR3 is TGTGCCAGCGAGGGTGACACTGATGCTTTCTTT.